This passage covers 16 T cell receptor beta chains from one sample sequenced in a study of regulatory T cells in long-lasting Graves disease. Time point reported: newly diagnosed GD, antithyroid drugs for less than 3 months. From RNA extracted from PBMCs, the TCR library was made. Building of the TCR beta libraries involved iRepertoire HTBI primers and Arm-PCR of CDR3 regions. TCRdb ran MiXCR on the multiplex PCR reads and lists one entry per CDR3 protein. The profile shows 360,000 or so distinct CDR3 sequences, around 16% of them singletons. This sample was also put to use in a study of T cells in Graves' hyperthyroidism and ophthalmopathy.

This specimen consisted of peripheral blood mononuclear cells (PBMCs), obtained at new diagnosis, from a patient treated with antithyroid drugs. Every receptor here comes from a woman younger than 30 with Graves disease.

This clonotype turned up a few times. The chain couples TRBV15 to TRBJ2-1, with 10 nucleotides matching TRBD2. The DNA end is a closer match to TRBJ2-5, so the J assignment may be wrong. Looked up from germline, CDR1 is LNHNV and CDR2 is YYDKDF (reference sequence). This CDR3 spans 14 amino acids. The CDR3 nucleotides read TGTGCCACCAGCAGAAGCGGGGGGGCTGAGACCCAGTACTTC. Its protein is CATSRSGGAETQYF.

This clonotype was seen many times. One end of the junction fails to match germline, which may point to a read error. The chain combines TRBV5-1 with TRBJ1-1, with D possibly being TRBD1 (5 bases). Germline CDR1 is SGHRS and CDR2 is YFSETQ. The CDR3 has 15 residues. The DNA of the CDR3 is TGTGCCAGCAGCTTGTCTCTGGGGACGAACACTGAAGCTTTCTTT. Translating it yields CASSLSLGTNTEAFF.

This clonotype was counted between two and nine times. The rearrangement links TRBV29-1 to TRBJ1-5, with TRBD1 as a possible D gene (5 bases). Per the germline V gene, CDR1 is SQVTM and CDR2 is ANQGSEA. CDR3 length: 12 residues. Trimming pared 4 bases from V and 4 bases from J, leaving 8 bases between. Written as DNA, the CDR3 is TGCAGCGTTGGACAGCAAAATCAGCCCCAGCATTTT. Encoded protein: CSVGQQNQPQHF.

The CDR3 is CASSMNDLGANVLTF. The DNA of the CDR3 is TGTGCCAGTAGTATGAACGACCTTGGGGCCAACGTCCTGACTTTC. The chain carries TRBV19 and TRBJ2-6, with unresolved D. V lost 3 bases and J lost 3, with 9 bases in between. The germline V gene has CDR1 LNHDA and CDR2 SQIVND (reference sequence). The CDR3 has 15 residues. Based on the CDR3 plus reference TRBV19 and TRBJ2-6, the full variable domain is DGGITQSPKYLFRKEGQNVTLSCEQNLNHDAMYWYRQDPGQGLRLIYYSQIVNDFQKGDIAEGYSVSREKKESFPLTVTSAQKNPTAFYLCASSMNDLGANVLTFGAGSRLTVL.

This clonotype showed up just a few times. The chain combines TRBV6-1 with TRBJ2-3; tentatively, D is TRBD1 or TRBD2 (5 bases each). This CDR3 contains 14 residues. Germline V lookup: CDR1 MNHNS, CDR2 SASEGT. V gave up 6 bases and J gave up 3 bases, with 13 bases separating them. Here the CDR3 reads CASRRSEGTDTQYF. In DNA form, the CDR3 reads TGTGCCAGCAGGAGATCCGAGGGGACAGATACGCAGTATTTT.

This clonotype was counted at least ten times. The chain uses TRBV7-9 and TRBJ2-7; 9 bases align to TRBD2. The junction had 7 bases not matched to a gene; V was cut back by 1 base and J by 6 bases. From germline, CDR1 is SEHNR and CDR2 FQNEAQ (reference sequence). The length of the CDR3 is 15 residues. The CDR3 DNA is TGTGCCAGCAGCTTAGGGACTAGCGTTCCGGGCGAGCAGTACTTC. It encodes CASSLGTSVPGEQYF.

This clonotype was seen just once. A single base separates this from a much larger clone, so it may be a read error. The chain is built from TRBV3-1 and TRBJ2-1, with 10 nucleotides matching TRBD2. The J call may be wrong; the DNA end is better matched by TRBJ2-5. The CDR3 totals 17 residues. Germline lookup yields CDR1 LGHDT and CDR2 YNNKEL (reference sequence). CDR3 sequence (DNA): TGTGCCAGCAGCCTAGGATCCCGGACTAGCGGCGCGAGGACCCAGTACTTC. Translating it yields CASSLGSRTSGARTQYF.

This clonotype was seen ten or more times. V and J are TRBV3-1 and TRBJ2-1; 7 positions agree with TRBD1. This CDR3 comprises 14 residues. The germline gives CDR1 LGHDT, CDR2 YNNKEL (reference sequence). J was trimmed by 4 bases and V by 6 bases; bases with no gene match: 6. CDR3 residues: CASSPGTDYNEQFF. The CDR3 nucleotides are TGTGCCAGCAGTCCCGGGACAGATTACAATGAGCAGTTCTTC.

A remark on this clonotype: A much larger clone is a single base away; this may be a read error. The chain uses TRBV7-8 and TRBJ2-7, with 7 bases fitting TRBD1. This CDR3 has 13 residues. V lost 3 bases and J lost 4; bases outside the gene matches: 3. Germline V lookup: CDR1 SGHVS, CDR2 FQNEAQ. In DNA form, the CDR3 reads TGTGCCAGCAGCTTGGGGACAGTATACGAGCAGTACTTC. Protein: CASSLGTVYEQYF.

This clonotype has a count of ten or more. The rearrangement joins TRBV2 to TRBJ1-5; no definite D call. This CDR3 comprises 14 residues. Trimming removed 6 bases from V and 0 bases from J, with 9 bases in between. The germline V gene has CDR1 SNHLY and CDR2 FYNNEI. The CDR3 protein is CASRDGYSNQPQHF. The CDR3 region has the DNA TGTGCCAGCAGGGACGGATATAGCAATCAGCCCCAGCATTTT.

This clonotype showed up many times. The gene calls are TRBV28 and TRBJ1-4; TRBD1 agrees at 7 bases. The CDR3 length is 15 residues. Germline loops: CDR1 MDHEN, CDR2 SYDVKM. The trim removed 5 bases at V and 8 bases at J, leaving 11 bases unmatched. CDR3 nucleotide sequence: TGTGCCAGCAGTCCGACAGGGTTAGGGAGGGAAAAACTGTTTTTT. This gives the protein CASSPTGLGREKLFF.

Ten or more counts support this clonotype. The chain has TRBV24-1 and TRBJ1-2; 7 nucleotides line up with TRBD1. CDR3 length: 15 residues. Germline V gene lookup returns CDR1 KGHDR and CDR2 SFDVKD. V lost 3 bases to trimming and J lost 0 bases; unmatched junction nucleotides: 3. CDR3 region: CATSDPGTANYGYTF. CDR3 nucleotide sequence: TGTGCCACCAGTGATCCTGGGACAGCTAACTATGGCTACACCTTC.

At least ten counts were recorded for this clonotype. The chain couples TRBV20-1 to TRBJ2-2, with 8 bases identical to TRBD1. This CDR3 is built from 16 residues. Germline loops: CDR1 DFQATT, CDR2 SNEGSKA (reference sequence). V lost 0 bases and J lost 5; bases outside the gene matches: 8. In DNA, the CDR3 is TGCAGTGCTAGAGATGCTGGACAGGGTGGGACCGGGGAGCTGTTTTTT. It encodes CSARDAGQGGTGELFF.

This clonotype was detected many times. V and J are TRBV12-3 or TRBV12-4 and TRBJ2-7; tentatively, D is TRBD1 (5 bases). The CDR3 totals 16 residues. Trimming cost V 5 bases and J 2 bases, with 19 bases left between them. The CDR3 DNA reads TGTGCCAGCAGTAGGATGGGTGGGCAGGGCGCCTACGAGCAGTACTTC. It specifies CASSRMGGQGAYEQYF.

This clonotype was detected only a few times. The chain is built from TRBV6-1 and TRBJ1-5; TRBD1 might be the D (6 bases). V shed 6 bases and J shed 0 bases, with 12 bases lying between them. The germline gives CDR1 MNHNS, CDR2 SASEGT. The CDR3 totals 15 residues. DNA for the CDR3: TGTGCCAGCAGAGACAGGCCCTATAGCAATCAGCCCCAGCATTTT. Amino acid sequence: CASRDRPYSNQPQHF.

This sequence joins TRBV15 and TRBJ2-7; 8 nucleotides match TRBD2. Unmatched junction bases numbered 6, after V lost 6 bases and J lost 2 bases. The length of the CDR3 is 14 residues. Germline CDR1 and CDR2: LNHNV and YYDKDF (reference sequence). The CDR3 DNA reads TGTGCCACCAGTAAAGGACTAGCCACCTACGAGCAGTACTTC. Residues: CATSKGLATYEQYF.